This TCR beta chain was sequenced in a study of blood T cell repertoires in COVID-19. Whole-study context: T cells, B-cell-depleted T cells, or PBMCs provided the cDNA or gDNA that served as material.

V was clipped by 9 bases and J by 3 bases; unmatched bases: 12. The CDR3 sequence is 15 residues long. The germline V gene encodes CDR1 LNHDA and CDR2 SQIVND (reference sequence). This clone was detected once. Method: immunoSEQ multiplex PCR; TCRdb's copy keeps in-frame clones and lacks some. The data hold approximately 200,000 clones, with roughly four fifths observed a single time. The V gene is TRBV19, the J gene TRBJ1-1; the match to TRBD1 covers 8 bases. The TCR sequence derives from a middle-aged man who had recovered from COVID-19. The sequencing input was PBMCs or T cells enriched from blood (not recorded which). CDR3 DNA: TGTGCCAGCTCCCCCCGGGACAGGTGGCACACTGAAGCTTTCTTT. It codes for CASSPRDRWHTEAFF.